This T cell receptor beta chain was captured by sequencing in a study of vaccination effects on CD4 cells after COVID-19. Points from the study as a whole: Marked clonal contraction of both clone types appeared late after vaccination.

Sequencing used immunoSEQ multiplex PCR; TCRdb keeps in-frame clones, though not all of them. The data hold 30,000 to 40,000 clones, with around 70% observed a single time. Regarding this clone: Its specificity is unknown.

Within the ViraFEST assay, antigen-specific CD4+ T cells underwent expansion with viral peptide pools prior to sequencing. An approximately ten-day culture period preceded the isolation of CD4+ T cells. Participants were vaccinated with two doses of either the BNT162b2 or mRNA-1273 vaccine. IL-2 medium supplanted half the medium on days 3 and 7. The V gene's germline CDR1 is MNHEY and CDR2 SVGAGI. The CDR3 extends over 13 amino acids. V was shortened by 10 bases and J by 7 bases, with 17 bases between the two germline ends. This specimen consisted of CD4+ T cells from PBMCs cultured with HCoV-229E spike peptides, obtained after COVID-19 vaccination. The sequence came from a human donor who received a COVID-19 vaccine. The chain links TRBV6-5 to TRBJ1-5, with D perhaps matching TRBD1 (5 bases). The CDR3 DNA follows: TGTGCCACCACCTGGGGACGGGAGCAGCCCCAGCATTTT. As protein: CATTWGREQPQHF.